The next 29 T cell receptor beta chains were all read from a single sample in a study of beta chain features in type 1 diabetes. Regarding the study as a whole: Across all four CD4+ subsets, people with type 1 diabetes showed modestly shorter TCRB CDR3s.

As every portion of the isolated RNA was reverse transcribed, the sequencing read expressed TCRB transcripts. Only in-frame clones appear in the TCRdb table, and some are missing; sequencing was by immunoSEQ multiplex PCR. The sample has over 90,000 clones; 25% to 35% are singletons. These receptors have no identified antigens. The sequenced sample was central memory CD4+ T cells from blood. These receptor sequences come from a woman under 30 with type 1 diabetes.

The V gene is TRBV13, the J gene TRBJ1-2; D call uncertain. Trimming took 1 base from V and 8 from J, leaving 11 bases between them. The CDR3 runs 13 residues. The germline V gene has CDR1 PRHDT and CDR2 FYEKMQ (reference sequence). CDR3 nucleotides: TGTGCCAGCAGCTTAGCGGGATTTGGAGGCTACACCTTC. It codes for CASSLAGFGGYTF. Looking up the rest from reference TRBV13 and TRBJ1-2 gives the full variable domain: AAGVIQSPRHLIKEKRETATLKCYPIPRHDTVYWYQQGPGQDPQFLISFYEKMQSDKGSIPDRFSAQQFSDYHSELNMSSLELGDSALYFCASSLAGFGGYTFGSGTRLTVV.

This clone was observed a few times. V is TRBV30 and J is TRBJ2-3, with 7 bases lining up with TRBD2. CDR3 length equals 14 residues. Germline V gene sequence: CDR1 GTSNPN, CDR2 SVGIG (reference sequence). Trimming at V came to 4 bases and at J to 5 bases, leaving 9 bases not matched to a gene. CDR3 sequence reads: CAWTPGGARDTQYF. The CDR3, as DNA: TGTGCCTGGACCCCGGGAGGAGCGAGAGATACGCAGTATTTT.

The count of this clone is one. The chain employs TRBV28 and TRBJ2-1, with TRBD2 matching 7 bases. V gave up 6 bases and J gave up 6 bases; unmatched junction bases: 5. The CDR3 covers 13 residues. The germline gives CDR1 MDHEN, CDR2 SYDVKM. The CDR3 reads CASRRGGLNEQFF. The CDR3 DNA sequence: TGTGCCAGCAGGCGCGGGGGACTCAATGAGCAGTTCTTC.

This clone has just one count. The chain combines TRBV9 with TRBJ2-3, with a possible D match to TRBD2 (6 bases). Germline lookup yields CDR1 SGDLS and CDR2 YYNGEE. V shed 0 bases and J shed 4 bases, with 12 bases lying between them. The CDR3 runs 15 residues. CDR3: CASSVAGVYSDTQYF. The DNA of the CDR3 is TGTGCCAGCAGCGTAGCGGGAGTTTACTCAGATACGCAGTATTTT.

This clone was picked up a small number of times. The gene calls are TRBV2 and TRBJ2-3, with 7 nucleotides matching TRBD2. Germline-derived CDR1 and CDR2 are SNHLY and FYNNEI. The J segment lost 4 bases and the V segment lost 7 bases, leaving 11 bases of the junction unmatched. The CDR3 covers 15 residues. The DNA for the CDR3 is TGTGCCAGCATGACCGGACTAGGAGAAGCAGATACGCAGTATTTT. Translation gives CASMTGLGEADTQYF.

This clone was seen a few times. The chain employs TRBV18 and TRBJ1-2; D is undetermined. V lost 3 bases to trimming and J lost 0 bases, with 11 bases between them. Germline values: CDR1 KGHSH, CDR2 LQKENI. The CDR3 contains 15 residues. CDR3 DNA sequence: TGTGCCAGCTCACCCGACTTATCTTCTAACTATGGCTACACCTTC. Translated: CASSPDLSSNYGYTF.

This clone was recorded once. V usage is TRBV19 and J usage is TRBJ2-7; 8 bases line up with TRBD2. The CDR3 runs to 15 residues. After removal of 1 base from V and 3 bases from J, the junction contained 5 bases not matched to a gene. Germline lookup yields CDR1 LNHDA and CDR2 SQIVND (reference sequence). The CDR3 DNA is TGTGCCAGTAGTATAGGGGGACTAGGAAACTACGAGCAGTACGTC. This translates into CASSIGGLGNYEQYV.

The rearrangement links TRBV6-5 to TRBJ2-7, with 9 nucleotides matching TRBD1. The CDR3 spans 14 residues. V trimming: 6 bases; J trimming: 3 bases; junction bases outside the gene matches: 6. Germline V CDR1 and CDR2: MNHEY, SVGAGI. DNA of the CDR3: TGTGCCAGCAGCCCCAGGACAGGGGTCTACGAGCAGTACGTC. Residues: CASSPRTGVYEQYV.

This chain connects TRBV25-1 to TRBJ2-5; 7 bases agree with TRBD2. The CDR3 has 12 amino acids. Germline trimming cut 8 bases from V and 4 bases from J; bases unmatched to any gene: 4. Germline V gene data show CDR1 as MGHDK and CDR2 as SYGVNS. CDR3 sequence (DNA): TGTGCCAGCGGGAGGGCCGGAGAGACCCAGTACTTC. Protein: CASGRAGETQYF.

The genes are TRBV28 and TRBJ1-1; 8 bases align to TRBD1. The germline CDR1 and CDR2 sequences are MDHEN and SYDVKM. V gave up 1 base and J gave up 7 bases; unmatched junction bases: 5. This CDR3 is 14 amino acids long. The CDR3 protein is CASSLSQGANEAFF. CDR3 nucleotide sequence: TGTGCCAGCAGTTTATCCCAGGGGGCGAATGAAGCTTTCTTT.

This clone was counted ten times or more. V gene TRBV5-4 combines with J gene TRBJ2-1; TRBD2 matches at 12 bases. Per the germline V gene, CDR1 is SGHNT and CDR2 is YYREEE (reference sequence). The CDR3 is made up of 14 amino acids. V shed 3 bases and J 9 bases; nucleotides not matched to a gene: 4. The CDR3 loop reads CASSSTSGSGEQFF. CDR3 coding DNA: TGTGCCAGCAGCTCGACTAGCGGGAGTGGTGAGCAGTTCTTC.

The chain employs TRBV6-6 and TRBJ1-1; 7 positions agree with TRBD1. Looked up from germline, CDR1 is MNHNY and CDR2 is SVGAGI (reference sequence). This CDR3 has 12 amino acids. With 5 bases clipped from V and 7 bases from J, the junction kept 4 bases outside the gene matches. The CDR3 nucleotides read TGTGCCAGCAGTATTACAGGGGTTGAAGCTTTCTTT. Residues: CASSITGVEAFF.

This clone was observed a handful of times. This chain connects TRBV2 to TRBJ1-2; no clear D gene. The CDR3 loop spans 13 amino acids. Germline V CDR1 and CDR2: SNHLY, FYNNEI. The V and J ends lost 5 bases and 6 bases respectively, with 13 bases between them. The CDR3 DNA is TGTGCCAGCAGTCTCAACCGGCGGGATGGCTACACCTTC. Protein product: CASSLNRRDGYTF.

This clone was seen only a few times. Here the CDR3 DNA reads TGTGCCAGCACCCCGGGACTAGCGGTCCCCTCGGCGAGGAATGAGCAGTTCTTC. Protein sequence: CASTPGLAVPSARNEQFF. This chain connects TRBV2 to TRBJ2-1; 11 positions match TRBD2. Germline assignment: CDR1 SNHLY and CDR2 FYNNEI. There are 18 residues in the CDR3. With V trimmed by 7 bases and J by 7 bases, 18 bases remained unmatched.

The chain employs TRBV7-3 and TRBJ2-3; D possibly corresponds to TRBD2 (6 bases). Trimming stripped 5 bases from V and 4 bases from J, with 16 bases between. Germline V lookup: CDR1 SGHTA, CDR2 FQGTGA. CDR3 size: 15 residues. Here the CDR3 reads CASSPGPGGPDTQYF. DNA of the CDR3: TGTGCCAGCAGCCCAGGCCCAGGAGGGCCAGATACGCAGTATTTT.

This clone showed up just a few times. V gene TRBV5-1 combines with J gene TRBJ2-2, with TRBD1 matching over 8 bases. CDR1 and CDR2 (germline): SGHRS, YFSETQ. Losses at the gene ends were 4 bases for V and 1 base for J; bases not matched to a gene: 6. The CDR3 has 16 amino acids. CDR3 loop: CASSINGQGNTGELFF. The CDR3 DNA is TGCGCCAGCAGCATAAACGGACAGGGGAACACCGGGGAGCTGTTTTTT.

V is TRBV28 and J is TRBJ1-2; D remains ambiguous. Trimming pared 4 bases from V and 6 bases from J, leaving 6 bases between. The germline CDR1 and CDR2 sequences are MDHEN and SYDVKM. The CDR3 has 11 amino acids. This chain's CDR3 is CASSSRDGYTF. The CDR3 DNA reads as TGTGCCAGCAGTTCACGCGATGGCTACACCTTC.

The chain is built from TRBV5-8 and TRBJ2-2; 16 positions match TRBD2. Losses at the gene ends were 0 bases for V and 3 bases for J; bases not matched to a gene: 5. The germline gives CDR1 SGHTS, CDR2 YDEGEE. This CDR3 spans 19 amino acids. CDR3 amino acids: CASSLVPGLAGGYTGELFF. The CDR3 DNA is TGTGCCAGCAGCTTGGTTCCGGGACTAGCGGGAGGGTACACCGGGGAGCTGTTTTTT.

The rearrangement links TRBV5-1 to TRBJ1-1, with D unclear. This CDR3 is 17 amino acids long. V lost 2 bases, J lost 3 bases, and 20 bases lay in between. CDR1 and CDR2 (germline): SGHRS, YFSETQ. The CDR3 DNA is TGCGCCAGCAGCTTTCGAACAACTCCGGGTTTGGACACTGAAGCTTTCTTT. Amino acids: CASSFRTTPGLDTEAFF. Looking up the rest from reference TRBV5-1 and TRBJ1-1 gives the full variable domain: KAGVTQTPRYLIKTRGQQVTLSCSPISGHRSVSWYQQTPGQGLQFLFEYFSETQRNKGNFPGRFSGRQFSNSRSEMNVSTLELGDSALYLCASSFRTTPGLDTEAFFGQGTRLTVV.

This clone came up many times. The chain couples TRBV4-3 to TRBJ1-1; TRBD1 agrees at 7 bases. Trimming cost V 0 bases and J 14 bases; bases outside gene matches: 15. CDR3 length: 15 amino acids. CDR1 is LGHNA, CDR2 YSLEER, per germline. CDR3 nucleotide sequence: TGCGCCAGCAGCCAAGATACTGACAGGGTGAAGTCGTTGTTCTTT. This gives the protein CASSQDTDRVKSLFF.

V usage is TRBV7-9 and J usage is TRBJ2-1, with 10 positions matching TRBD2. Germline V CDR1 and CDR2: SEHNR, FQNEAQ (reference sequence). The junction had 10 bases not matched to a gene; V was cut back by 5 bases and J by 6 bases. CDR3 length equals 16 residues. This CDR3 is CASSPRGASGSNEQFF. The CDR3 coding sequence is TGTGCCAGCAGCCCCCGAGGGGCTAGCGGGAGCAATGAGCAGTTCTTC.

This chain connects TRBV7-3 to TRBJ1-1, with D perhaps matching TRBD1 (6 bases). Trimming took 1 base from V and 1 from J, leaving 19 bases between them. The V gene's germline CDR1 is SGHTA and CDR2 FQGTGA. This CDR3 comprises 18 residues. The CDR3 sequence: CASSLKGGGGGGNTEAFF. CDR3 coding DNA: TGTGCCAGCAGCTTAAAAGGGGGAGGGGGAGGCGGGAACACTGAAGCTTTCTTT. The whole variable domain, remainder taken from reference TRBV7-3 and TRBJ1-1, is GAGVSQTPSNKVTEKGKYVELRCDPISGHTALYWYRQSLGQGPEFLIYFQGTGAADDSGLPNDRFFAVRPEGSVSTLKIQRTERGDSAVYLCASSLKGGGGGGNTEAFFGQGTRLTVV.

The genes are TRBV28 and TRBJ2-6, with 7 bases lining up with TRBD1. Germline values: CDR1 MDHEN, CDR2 SYDVKM. CDR3 length: 14 residues. V was pared by 6 bases and J by 6 bases, with 5 bases of the junction left unmatched. The CDR3 sequence: CASRRTGVANVLTF. CDR3 DNA: TGTGCCAGCAGACGTACAGGGGTGGCCAACGTCCTGACTTTC.

J is TRBJ1-2 and V is TRBV7-9; 7 nucleotides agree with TRBD1. The length of the CDR3 is 13 residues. The trim removed 5 bases at V and 2 bases at J, leaving 2 bases unmatched. Germline assignment: CDR1 SEHNR and CDR2 FQNEAQ (reference sequence). This chain's CDR3 is CASSAGQNYGYTF. CDR3 in DNA: TGTGCCAGCAGCGCGGGACAGAACTATGGCTACACCTTC.

Details on this clone: At the DNA level, this CDR3 is encoded by other sequences in the same sample as well. The J gene is TRBJ1-2, the V gene TRBV7-2, with D maybe TRBD1 (5 bases). The CDR3 has 13 amino acids. CDR1 and CDR2 from the germline V gene are SGHTA and FQGNSA. Trimming removed 8 bases from V and 1 base from J, with 11 bases in between. The DNA of the CDR3 is TGTGCCAGCGCGCCGCAGGGTAACTATGGCTACACCTTC. This translates into CASAPQGNYGYTF.

This clone was seen a handful of times. V gene TRBV28 combines with J gene TRBJ2-4, with TRBD2 identical over 7 bases. There are 15 residues in the CDR3. J lost 1 base, V lost 4 bases, and 4 bases had no gene match. Germline-derived CDR1 and CDR2 are MDHEN and SYDVKM. CDR3 residues: CASSYPREAKNIQYF. In DNA, the CDR3 is TGTGCCAGCAGTTATCCGCGGGAGGCCAAAAACATTCAGTACTTC.

This chain uses TRBV5-6 with TRBJ2-7; a possible D gene is TRBD2 (6 bases). Germline lookup yields CDR1 SGHDT and CDR2 YYEEEE. The V gene lost 1 base and the J gene lost 6 bases, with 11 bases spanning the gap. The CDR3 runs 13 residues. The CDR3 DNA follows: TGTGCCAGCAGCTTGTTCCGGGGAGGCGAGCAGTACTTC. Protein: CASSLFRGGEQYF.

This clone was seen only a few times. The CDR3 DNA sequence: TGTGCCAGCAATCCGGGACACCGGAACACCGGGGAGCTGTTTTTT. It yields the protein CASNPGHRNTGELFF. The gene calls are TRBV2 and TRBJ2-2; weak D call: TRBD1 (6 bases). Germline assignment: CDR1 SNHLY and CDR2 FYNNEI. The V end was cut by 7 bases, the J end by 1 base, with 13 bases between. This CDR3 is built from 15 residues.

The rearrangement joins TRBV25-1 to TRBJ2-5; D is ambiguous. This CDR3 is 12 amino acids long. V shed 2 bases and J shed 4 bases, with 5 bases lying between them. CDR1 and CDR2 from the germline V gene are MGHDK and SYGVNS. The CDR3 DNA follows: TGTGCCAGCAGTGAAACTGCAGAGACCCAGTACTTC. This encodes CASSETAETQYF.